This T cell receptor beta chain was recovered during a study of shared clonotypes between healthy human individuals. Across the whole study: Each donor had three CD4 naive, three CD4 memory, two CD8 naive and one CD8 memory plate. The study, taken as a whole, reports: Several donors had around 5% of their naive CD4 clonotypes in common.

In regard to this clone: Its antigen remains unknown.

Each of the donors was a healthy adult who was HIV-negative and had not had a recent acute infection or vaccination. Germline-derived CDR1 and CDR2 are KGHSH and LQKENI. V lost 3 bases, J lost 4 bases, and 6 bases stayed unmatched. CDR3 length: 15 amino acids. The method was immunoSEQ multiplex PCR; TCRdb's version includes in-frame clones alone and lacks a portion of them. The sample shows 1 million to 1.3 million clones, approximately 78% of them seen only once. The sequenced sample consisted of memory CD4+ T cells from PBMCs. The subset denotes: CD45RA-negative fraction. The source is a man aged 18 to 30 in good health. Some clones in this sample may be carry-over from other donors' samples. This sequence joins TRBV18 and TRBJ1-5; 7 bases map to TRBD1. CDR3 region: CASSPSRGHNQPQHF. The DNA of the CDR3 is TGTGCCAGCTCACCGAGTAGGGGGCATAATCAGCCCCAGCATTTT.